The T cell receptor (beta chain) under discussion was sequenced for a study of T cells in Graves' hyperthyroidism and ophthalmopathy. Template material for amplifying TCR beta CDR3 regions consisted of RNA transcripts. An initial round of RT-PCR targeting the TCR CDR3 relied on the HTBI primer set. TCRdb called the multiplex PCR reads again in MiXCR, with one record for every CDR3 protein. The sample includes some 740,000 distinct CDR3 sequences, 13% to 15% of them seen just once. CDR3 length: 13 amino acids. V trimming: 4 bases; J trimming: 3 bases; junction bases outside the gene matches: 3. Germline assignment: CDR1 SQVTM and CDR2 ANQGSEA. The table lists this clonotype with many counts.

The receptor comes from a woman under 30 with Graves' hyperthyroidism. J is TRBJ2-7 and V is TRBV29-1; 10 bases are shared with TRBD2. The sequencing sample was made of blood. The CDR3 loop reads CSVVLAGVYEQYF. The CDR3, as DNA: TGCAGCGTTGTGCTAGCGGGAGTCTACGAGCAGTACTTC.